Shown below are 5 T cell receptor beta chains from a single sample sequenced in a study of cytomegalovirus exposure and HLA in healthy donors. PCR employed 60 Vbeta and 13 Jbeta primers. The table came from immunoSEQ multiplex PCR; TCRdb's copy has only in-frame clones and leaves some out. The sample contains some 120,000 clones, approximately 78% of which appear only once. Sequencing was performed on PBMCs. All receptors come from a woman aged 40 to 49 in good health and CMV-seronegative.

The chain has TRBV5-1 and TRBJ2-2, with TRBD2 as a possible D gene (5 bases). Trimming left V 5 bases short and J 1 base short, with 15 bases between. CDR1 is SGHRS, CDR2 YFSETQ, per germline. The CDR3 covers 16 residues. The CDR3 bases are TGCGCCAGCAGTTCCGGACTGCACCTGAACACCGGGGAGCTGTTTTTT. Amino acids: CASSSGLHLNTGELFF.

The chain joins TRBV28 to TRBJ1-5; tentatively, D is TRBD1 (5 bases). Between the trimmed V and J ends, which lost 11 bases and 3 bases, there was a span of 14 bases. CDR3 length: 13 amino acids. Germline CDR1 reads MDHEN; CDR2 reads SYDVKM. CDR3 in DNA: TGTGCCTCGACCCGACAGTACAATCAGCCCCAGCATTTT. This gives the protein CASTRQYNQPQHF.

The V and J genes are TRBV27 and TRBJ1-2; 8 bases align to TRBD1. CDR3 size: 15 residues. Trimming cost V 0 bases and J 10 bases; bases outside gene matches: 10. In germline, CDR1 is MNHEY, CDR2 SMNVEV (reference sequence). CDR3 loop: CASSLSRTGSSHYTF. The CDR3 DNA reads TGTGCCAGCAGTTTATCTCGGACAGGGAGCTCCCACTACACCTTC.

This clone was observed a handful of times. The chain is built from TRBV11-2 and TRBJ1-1, with TRBD1 as a possible D gene (5 bases). Deletions cut 4 bases from V and 1 base from J, with 19 bases between. Germline V CDR1 and CDR2: SGHAT, FQNNGV. The CDR3 spans 17 residues. The CDR3 DNA is TGTGCCAGCAGCTCTAGGGGTTTTAGGCAGCCGAACACTGAAGCTTTCTTT. This codes for CASSSRGFRQPNTEAFF.

This chain links TRBV19 with TRBJ2-7; 10 nucleotides align to TRBD1. Germline values: CDR1 LNHDA, CDR2 SQIVND (reference sequence). The V and J ends lost 6 bases and 3 bases, in that order; junction bases with no gene match: 2. CDR3 length: 13 amino acids. CDR3 residues: CASSGDRGYEQYF. In DNA, the CDR3 is TGTGCCAGTAGCGGGGACAGGGGCTACGAGCAGTACTTC. Looking up the rest from reference TRBV19 and TRBJ2-7 gives the full variable domain: DGGITQSPKYLFRKEGQNVTLSCEQNLNHDAMYWYRQDPGQGLRLIYYSQIVNDFQKGDIAEGYSVSREKKESFPLTVTSAQKNPTAFYLCASSGDRGYEQYFGPGTRLTVT.